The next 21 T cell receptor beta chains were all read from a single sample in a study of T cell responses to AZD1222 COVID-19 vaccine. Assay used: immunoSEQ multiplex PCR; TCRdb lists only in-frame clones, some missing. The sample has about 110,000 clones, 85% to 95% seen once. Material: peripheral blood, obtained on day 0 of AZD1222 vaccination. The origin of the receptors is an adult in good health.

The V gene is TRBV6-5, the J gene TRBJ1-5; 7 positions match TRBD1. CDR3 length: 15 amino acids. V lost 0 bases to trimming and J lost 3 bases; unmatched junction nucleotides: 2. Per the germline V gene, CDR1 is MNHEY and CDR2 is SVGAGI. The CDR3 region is CASSYSGTDNQPQHF. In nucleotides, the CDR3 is TGTGCCAGCAGTTACTCCGGGACAGACAATCAGCCCCAGCATTTT.

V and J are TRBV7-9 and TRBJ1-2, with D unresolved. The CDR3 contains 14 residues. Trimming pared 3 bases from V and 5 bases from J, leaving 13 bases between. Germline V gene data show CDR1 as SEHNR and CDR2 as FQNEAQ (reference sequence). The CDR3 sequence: CASSLGEGGYGYTF. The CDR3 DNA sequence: TGTGCCAGCAGCTTGGGTGAGGGTGGGTATGGCTACACCTTC.

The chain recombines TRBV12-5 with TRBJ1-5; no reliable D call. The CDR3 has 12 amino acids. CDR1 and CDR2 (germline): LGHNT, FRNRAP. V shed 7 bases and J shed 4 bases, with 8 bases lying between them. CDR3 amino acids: CASARGNQPQHF. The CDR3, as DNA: TGTGCTAGTGCCCGAGGAAATCAGCCCCAGCATTTT.

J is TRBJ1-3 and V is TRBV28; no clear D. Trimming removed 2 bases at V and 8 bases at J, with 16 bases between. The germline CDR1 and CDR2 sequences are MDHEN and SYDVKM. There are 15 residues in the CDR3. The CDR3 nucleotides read TGTGCCAGCAGTTTAGGCAGGACCCCCGGGGACACCATATATTTT. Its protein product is CASSLGRTPGDTIYF. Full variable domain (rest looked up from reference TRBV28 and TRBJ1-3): DVKVTQSSRYLVKRTGEKVFLECVQDMDHENMFWYRQDPGLGLRLIYFSYDVKMKEKGDIPEGYSVSREKKERFSLILESASTNQTSMYLCASSLGRTPGDTIYFGEGSWLTVV.

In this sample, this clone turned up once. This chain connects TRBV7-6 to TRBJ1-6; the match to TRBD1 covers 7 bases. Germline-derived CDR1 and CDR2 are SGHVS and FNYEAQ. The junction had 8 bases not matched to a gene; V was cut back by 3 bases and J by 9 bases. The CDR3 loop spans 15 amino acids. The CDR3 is CASSLEVGGLSPLHF. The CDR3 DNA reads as TGTGCCAGCAGCTTGGAGGTAGGGGGCCTTTCACCCCTCCACTTT.

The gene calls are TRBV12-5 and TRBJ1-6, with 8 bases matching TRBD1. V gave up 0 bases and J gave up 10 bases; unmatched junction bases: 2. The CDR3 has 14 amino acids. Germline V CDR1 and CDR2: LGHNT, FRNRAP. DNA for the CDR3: TGTGCTAGTGGTTTGGTAACAGGGGGATCACCCCTCCACTTT. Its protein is CASGLVTGGSPLHF.

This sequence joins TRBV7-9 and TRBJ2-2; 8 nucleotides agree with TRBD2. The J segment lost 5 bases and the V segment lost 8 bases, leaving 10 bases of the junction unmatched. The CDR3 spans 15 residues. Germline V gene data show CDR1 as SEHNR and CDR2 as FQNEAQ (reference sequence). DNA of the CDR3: TGTGCCAGCGCGCGGGGGGCCGGCGTAACCGGGGAGCTGTTTTTT. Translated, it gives CASARGAGVTGELFF.

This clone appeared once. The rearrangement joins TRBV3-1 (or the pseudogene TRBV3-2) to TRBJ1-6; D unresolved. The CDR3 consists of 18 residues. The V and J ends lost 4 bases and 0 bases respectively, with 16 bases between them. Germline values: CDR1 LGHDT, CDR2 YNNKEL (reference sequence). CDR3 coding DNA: TGTGCCAGCAGCCGTACGTCCGCGGCGAGCTCCTATAATTCACCCCTCCACTTT. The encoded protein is CASSRTSAASSYNSPLHF.

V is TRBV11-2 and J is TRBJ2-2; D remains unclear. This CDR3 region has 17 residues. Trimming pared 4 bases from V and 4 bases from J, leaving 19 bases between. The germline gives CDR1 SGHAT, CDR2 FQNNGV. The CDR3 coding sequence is TGTGCCAGCAGCTCCCTTATTAAATACTTTGGCACCGGGGAGCTGTTTTTT. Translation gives CASSSLIKYFGTGELFF. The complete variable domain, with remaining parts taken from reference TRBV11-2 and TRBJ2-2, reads EAGVAQSPRYKIIEKRQSVAFWCNPISGHATLYWYQQILGQGPKLLIQFQNNGVVDDSQLPKDRFSAERLKGVDSTLKIQPAKLEDSAVYLCASSSLIKYFGTGELFFGEGSRLTVL.

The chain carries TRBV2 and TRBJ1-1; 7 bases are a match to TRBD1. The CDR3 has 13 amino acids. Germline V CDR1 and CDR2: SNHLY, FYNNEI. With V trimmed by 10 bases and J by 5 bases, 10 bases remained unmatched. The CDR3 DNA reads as TGTGCCACCGTTCAGGGGGTTGGGACTGAAGCTTTCTTT. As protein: CATVQGVGTEAFF.

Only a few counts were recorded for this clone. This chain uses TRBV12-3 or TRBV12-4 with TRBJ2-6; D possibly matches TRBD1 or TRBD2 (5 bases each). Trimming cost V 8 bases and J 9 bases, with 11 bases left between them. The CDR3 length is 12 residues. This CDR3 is CASQRDVNVLTF. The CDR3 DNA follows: TGTGCCAGCCAGAGGGACGTCAACGTCCTGACTTTC.

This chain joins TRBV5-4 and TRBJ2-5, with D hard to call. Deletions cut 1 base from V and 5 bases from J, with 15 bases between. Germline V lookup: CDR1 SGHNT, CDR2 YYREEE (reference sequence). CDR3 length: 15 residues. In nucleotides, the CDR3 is TGTGCCAGCAGCTTGTCTGGCGGTGGAAGGGAGACCCAGTACTTC. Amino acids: CASSLSGGGRETQYF.

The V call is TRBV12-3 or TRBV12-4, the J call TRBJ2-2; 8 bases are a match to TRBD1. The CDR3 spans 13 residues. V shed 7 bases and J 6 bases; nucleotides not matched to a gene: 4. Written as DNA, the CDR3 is TGTGCCAGCAATGGACAGGGCCCCGGGGAGCTGTTTTTT. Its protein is CASNGQGPGELFF.

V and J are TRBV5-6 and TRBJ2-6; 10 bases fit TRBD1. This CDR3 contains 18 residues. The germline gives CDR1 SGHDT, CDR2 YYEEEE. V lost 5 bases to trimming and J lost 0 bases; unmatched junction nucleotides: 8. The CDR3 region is CASSSDRGRFSGANVLTF. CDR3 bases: TGTGCCAGCAGTAGTGACAGGGGGCGATTCTCTGGGGCCAACGTCCTGACTTTC.

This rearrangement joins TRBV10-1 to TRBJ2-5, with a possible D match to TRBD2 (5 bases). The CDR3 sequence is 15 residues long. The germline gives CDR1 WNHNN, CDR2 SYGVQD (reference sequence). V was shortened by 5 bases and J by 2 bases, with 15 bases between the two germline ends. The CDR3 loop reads CASSPLSSGQETQYF. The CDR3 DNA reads TGCGCCAGCAGTCCTCTTTCCAGCGGTCAAGAGACCCAGTACTTC.

The DNA of the CDR3 is TGTGCCAGCAGTCAGGAGGGTTCACCCCTCCACTTT. This encodes CASSQEGSPLHF. This rearrangement joins TRBV7-9 to TRBJ1-6; D is ambiguous. The CDR3 covers 12 residues. V was trimmed by 6 bases and J by 9 bases, leaving 9 bases between them. Germline CDR1 reads SEHNR; CDR2 reads FQNEAQ (reference sequence).

In nucleotides, the CDR3 is TGTGCCAGCTCACGACCTGGGGCGGGGAAAGAGACCCAGTACTTC. It codes for CASSRPGAGKETQYF. This chain connects TRBV18 to TRBJ2-5; TRBD2 is a possible D gene (6 bases). Germline CDR1 and CDR2: KGHSH and LQKENI. V was pared by 4 bases and J by 3 bases, with 15 bases between. CDR3 length: 15 residues.

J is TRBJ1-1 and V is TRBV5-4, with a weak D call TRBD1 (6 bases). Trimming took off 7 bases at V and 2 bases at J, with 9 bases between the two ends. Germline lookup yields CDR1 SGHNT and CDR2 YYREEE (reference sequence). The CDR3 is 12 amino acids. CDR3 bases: TGTGCCAGCGGGGGCTATAACACTGAAGCTTTCTTT. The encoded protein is CASGGYNTEAFF.

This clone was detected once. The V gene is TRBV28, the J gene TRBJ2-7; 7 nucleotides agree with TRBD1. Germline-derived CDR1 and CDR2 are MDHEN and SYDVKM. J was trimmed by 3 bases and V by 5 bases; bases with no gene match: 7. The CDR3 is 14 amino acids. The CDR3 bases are TGTGCCAGCAGTCTCGGGACAGACTACTACGAGCAGTACTTC. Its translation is CASSLGTDYYEQYF.

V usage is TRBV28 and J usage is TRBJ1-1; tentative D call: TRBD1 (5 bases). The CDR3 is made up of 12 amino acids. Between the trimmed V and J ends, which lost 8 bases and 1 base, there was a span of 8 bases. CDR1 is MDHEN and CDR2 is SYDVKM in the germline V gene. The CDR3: CASGRGNTEAFF. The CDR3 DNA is TGTGCCAGCGGTAGGGGGAACACTGAAGCTTTCTTT.

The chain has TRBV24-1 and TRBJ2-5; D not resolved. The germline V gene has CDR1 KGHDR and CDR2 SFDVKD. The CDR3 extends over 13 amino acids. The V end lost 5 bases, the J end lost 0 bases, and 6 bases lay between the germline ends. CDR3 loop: CATSAGYQETQYF. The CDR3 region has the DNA TGTGCCACCAGTGCTGGCTACCAAGAGACCCAGTACTTC.